These 28 T cell receptor beta chains came from one sample sequenced in a study of early T cells in non-severe SARS-CoV-2 infection. TCRdb used MiXCR to reprocess the 5' RACE reads, holding one entry per CDR3 protein. Among nearly 110,000 distinct CDR3 sequences listed, approximately 10% were seen once. Sequenced: whole blood. All receptors come from an adult who was a healthcare worker with PCR-confirmed SARS-CoV-2 infection or an uninfected control (not recorded which).

This clonotype has more than one count but fewer than ten. The chain combines TRBV30 with TRBJ2-7; a weak D match, TRBD2 (5 bases). Germline values: CDR1 GTSNPN, CDR2 SVGIG (reference sequence). The CDR3 extends over 15 amino acids. Trimming cost V 3 bases and J 6 bases, with 21 bases left between them. The CDR3 DNA reads TGTGCCTGGAGGCACGGCGGGTTAGCCGCCTTCGAGCAGTACTTC. This sequence encodes CAWRHGGLAAFEQYF.

This clonotype has more than one count but fewer than ten. The J gene is TRBJ1-6, the V gene TRBV7-8, with D uncertain. The germline V and J ends were trimmed by 3 bases and 7 bases, with 16 bases remaining between them. There are 16 residues in the CDR3. Germline V gene data show CDR1 as SGHVS and CDR2 as FQNEAQ. The DNA of the CDR3 is TGTGCCAGCAGCTTCATAGGACGGGGATGGAATTCACCCCTCCACTTT. It translates to CASSFIGRGWNSPLHF.

The chain couples TRBV5-1 to TRBJ2-3; 7 nucleotides align to TRBD1. This CDR3 spans 14 amino acids. V dropped 6 bases and J dropped 2; count of bases not matched to a gene: 6. Germline V gene lookup returns CDR1 SGHRS and CDR2 YFSETQ. The CDR3 loop is CASKTGQHTDTQYF. The CDR3 nucleotides are TGCGCCAGCAAGACGGGACAGCACACAGATACGCAGTATTTT.

This clonotype came up many times. J is TRBJ1-3 and V is TRBV12-3 or TRBV12-4, with 7 positions matching TRBD1. CDR3 length: 14 amino acids. Germline trimming cut 4 bases from V and 4 bases from J; bases unmatched to any gene: 4. DNA of the CDR3: TGTGCCAGCAGTTACAGGGGCGCGGGAAACACCATATATTTT. It translates to CASSYRGAGNTIYF.

This clonotype was observed a few times. The rearrangement joins TRBV6-1 to TRBJ2-2, with no clear D. Germline V gene data show CDR1 as MNHNS and CDR2 as SASEGT. There are 15 residues in the CDR3. V shed 6 bases and J shed 0 bases, with 11 bases lying between them. The CDR3 DNA reads as TGTGCCAGCAGGCAACAGAAAACGAACACCGGGGAGCTGTTTTTT. This translates into CASRQQKTNTGELFF.

This clonotype was seen at least ten times. The chain has TRBV9 and TRBJ1-3; D perhaps matches TRBD1 (5 bases). Germline V gene sequence: CDR1 SGDLS, CDR2 YYNGEE. V lost 0 bases and J 4 bases, leaving 11 bases between the germline ends. This CDR3 is 15 amino acids long. In DNA form, the CDR3 reads TGTGCCAGCAGCGTAGGTGGGGGAGAAGGAAACACCATATATTTT. It translates to CASSVGGGEGNTIYF.

The table lists this clonotype with many counts. The chain joins TRBV9 to TRBJ2-1, with 8 bases that match TRBD2. The CDR3 length is 17 residues. Trimming removed 0 bases from V and 2 bases from J; junction bases left unmatched: 7. Per the germline V gene, CDR1 is SGDLS and CDR2 is YYNGEE. The CDR3 coding sequence is TGTGCCAGCAGCGTAGCGGCGGGAGGCCCCCCCTACAATGAGCAGTTCTTC. Amino acids: CASSVAAGGPPYNEQFF.

The gene calls are TRBV9 and TRBJ1-1; tentative D call: TRBD1 (5 bases). Trimming shortened V by 10 bases and J by 0 bases, and 19 bases separated the two germline ends. Germline values: CDR1 SGDLS, CDR2 YYNGEE. The length of the CDR3 is 15 residues. The CDR3 DNA sequence: TGTGCCGGCCTCCAGACCGGGGGATTGAACACTGAAGCTTTCTTT. It is translated as CAGLQTGGLNTEAFF.

This clonotype was seen ten or more times. CDR3 residues: CSASRVDSPYNEQFF. The CDR3, as DNA: TGCAGTGCTAGTCGAGTCGACTCCCCCTACAATGAGCAGTTCTTC. The rearrangement joins TRBV20-1 to TRBJ2-1, with D uncertain. CDR3 length: 15 residues. Germline V lookup: CDR1 DFQATT, CDR2 SNEGSKA (reference sequence). Trimming shortened V by 3 bases and J by 2 bases, and 14 bases separated the two germline ends.

This clonotype showed up many times. This chain links TRBV6-6 with TRBJ2-7; 10 nucleotides agree with TRBD2. V lost 6 bases to trimming and J lost 0 bases; unmatched junction nucleotides: 5. The CDR3 runs 15 residues. Germline CDR1 and CDR2: MNHNY and SVGAGI (reference sequence). CDR3: CASRLAGRFSYEQYF. In DNA form, the CDR3 reads TGTGCCAGCAGACTAGCGGGACGCTTCTCCTACGAGCAGTACTTC.

This clonotype was recorded a few times. The rearrangement uses TRBV4-1 and TRBJ2-1; D is undetermined. The CDR3 is 13 amino acids. Trimming pared 0 bases from V and 9 bases from J, leaving 9 bases between. Germline values: CDR1 MGHRA, CDR2 YSYEKL. CDR3 in amino acids: CASSQDSVVEQFF. The CDR3 nucleotides read TGCGCCAGCAGCCAAGATTCCGTGGTTGAGCAGTTCTTC.

This clonotype was detected many times. V gene TRBV10-3 combines with J gene TRBJ1-6; D call uncertain. Germline V gene data show CDR1 as ENHRY and CDR2 as SYGVKD. The ends were cut back, 0 bases at V and 8 bases at J, with 5 bases in the middle. CDR3 size: 13 residues. The CDR3 spells CAISESVDSPLHF. The CDR3, as DNA: TGTGCCATCAGTGAGTCGGTAGATTCACCCCTCCACTTT.

This clonotype was counted between two and nine times. This chain connects TRBV5-8 to TRBJ2-5; possibly TRBD2 for D (5 bases). Trimming stripped 4 bases from V and 5 bases from J, with 15 bases between. The CDR3 consists of 14 residues. The germline V gene encodes CDR1 SGHTS and CDR2 YDEGEE. The DNA for the CDR3 is TGTGCCAGCAGCCGTGGACGCGGGCGGGAGACCCAGTACTTC. Residues: CASSRGRGRETQYF.

This clonotype was seen only a few times. The chain has TRBV4-3 and TRBJ2-1; D tentatively reads TRBD1 or TRBD2 (5 bases each). The germline V gene encodes CDR1 LGHNA and CDR2 YSLEER. The CDR3 spans 12 residues. Trimming removed 0 bases at V and 9 bases at J, with 6 bases between. This CDR3 is CASSQEGVEQFF. Written as DNA, the CDR3 is TGCGCCAGCAGCCAAGAGGGGGTTGAGCAGTTCTTC.

The V gene is TRBV3-1, the J gene TRBJ2-7; 11 nucleotides line up with TRBD2. CDR3 size: 16 residues. Germline V lookup: CDR1 LGHDT, CDR2 YNNKEL (reference sequence). With V trimmed by 0 bases and J by 3 bases, 4 bases remained unmatched. The CDR3 loop reads CASSQDKTSGSYEQYF. The CDR3 nucleotides read TGTGCCAGCAGCCAAGATAAAACTAGCGGGAGCTACGAGCAGTACTTC.

About this clonotype: A much larger clone is a single base away; this may be a read error. V and J are TRBV28 and TRBJ2-1; 10 bases agree with TRBD2. The CDR3 runs 17 residues. V gave up 3 bases and J gave up 9 bases; unmatched junction bases: 14. Per germline, CDR1 MDHEN and CDR2 SYDVKM. This chain's CDR3 is CASSLGWASGSWGEQFF. The CDR3 DNA reads TGTGCCAGCAGTTTGGGCTGGGCTAGCGGGAGTTGGGGTGAGCAGTTCTTC. The variable domain in full, completed from reference TRBV28 and TRBJ2-1, reads DVKVTQSSRYLVKRTGEKVFLECVQDMDHENMFWYRQDPGLGLRLIYFSYDVKMKEKGDIPEGYSVSREKKERFSLILESASTNQTSMYLCASSLGWASGSWGEQFFGPGTRLTVL.

This clonotype was seen at least ten times. This chain uses TRBV28 with TRBJ2-1; 10 bases align to TRBD1. The CDR3 sequence is 15 residues long. Germline V gene lookup returns CDR1 MDHEN and CDR2 SYDVKM. Trimming at V came to 8 bases and at J to 7 bases, leaving 11 bases not matched to a gene. CDR3 sequence: CASGGDRGRRNEQFF. The CDR3 bases are TGTGCCAGCGGGGGAGACAGGGGGCGCAGGAATGAGCAGTTCTTC.

This clonotype occurred a few times. The chain couples TRBV11-2 to TRBJ2-3; 11 nucleotides align to TRBD2. The CDR3 is made up of 14 amino acids. Germline CDR1 reads SGHAT; CDR2 reads FQNNGV. J was trimmed by 5 bases and V by 5 bases; bases with no gene match: 3. CDR3 DNA sequence: TGTGCCAGCAGCCTCCTAGCGGGGGGAGATACGCAGTATTTT. Translation: CASSLLAGGDTQYF.

A note on this clonotype: Since a much larger clone is just one base distant, this may be a read error. This sequence joins TRBV12-3 or TRBV12-4 and TRBJ2-7, with 8 bases fitting TRBD1. This CDR3 contains 14 residues. V lost 8 bases, J lost 2 bases, and 8 bases stayed unmatched. The CDR3 sequence is CASGSRGQAYEQYF. In DNA form, the CDR3 reads TGTGCCAGCGGGTCCAGGGGACAGGCCTACGAGCAGTACTTC.

The rearrangement links TRBV5-1 to TRBJ2-3; no reliable D call. This CDR3 contains 13 residues. CDR1 and CDR2 (germline): SGHRS, YFSETQ. V dropped 1 base and J dropped 3 bases, with 6 bases sitting between them. The CDR3 loop reads CASSLRLTDTQYF. CDR3 sequence (DNA): TGCGCCAGCAGCTTGAGGTTGACAGATACGCAGTATTTT.

The J gene is TRBJ2-7, the V gene TRBV12-3 or TRBV12-4; 11 bases map to TRBD2. Losses at the gene ends were 6 bases for V and 3 bases for J; bases not matched to a gene: 4. The length of the CDR3 is 14 residues. CDR3 nucleotide sequence: TGTGCCAGCAGCGGGACTAGCGGAGGCTACGAGCAGTACTTC. Its protein product is CASSGTSGGYEQYF.

Ten or more counts support this clonotype. The rearrangement uses TRBV5-1 and TRBJ2-5; TRBD2 aligns across 16 bases. The junction had 10 bases not matched to a gene; V was cut back by 3 bases and J by 5 bases. The CDR3 consists of 18 residues. CDR1 and CDR2 (germline): SGHRS, YFSETQ. The CDR3 loop is CASSSGTSGRATGETQYF. Written as DNA, the CDR3 is TGCGCCAGCAGCTCCGGGACTAGCGGGAGGGCCACCGGCGAGACCCAGTACTTC.

The chain has TRBV5-4 and TRBJ2-5; D not certain. Looked up from germline, CDR1 is SGHNT and CDR2 is YYREEE (reference sequence). V was trimmed by 3 bases and J by 2 bases, leaving 11 bases between them. The CDR3 runs to 14 residues. As DNA, the CDR3 is TGTGCCAGCAGCTCGCCCAGGTCACAAGAGACCCAGTACTTC. As protein: CASSSPRSQETQYF.

This clonotype was detected many times. The rearrangement uses TRBV12-3 or TRBV12-4 and TRBJ1-2; D ambiguous. Trimming took 2 bases from V and 3 from J, leaving 10 bases between them. This CDR3 comprises 14 residues. The CDR3 nucleotides are TGTGCCAGCAGTTTAAAGGCCAAGTACTATGGCTACACCTTC. Protein: CASSLKAKYYGYTF.

The chain carries TRBV18 and TRBJ1-1; D ambiguous. Trimming stripped 0 bases from V and 8 bases from J, with 13 bases between. CDR3 length: 14 amino acids. Germline V CDR1 and CDR2: KGHSH, LQKENI. In DNA form, the CDR3 reads TGTGCCAGCTCACCACCGGAGGGTCTCGTCGAAGCTTTCTTT. Its protein is CASSPPEGLVEAFF.

This clonotype has ten or more counts. The chain combines TRBV2 with TRBJ2-7, with TRBD2 matching over 10 bases. CDR3 length: 14 residues. Germline CDR1 and CDR2: SNHLY and FYNNEI. Trimming cost V 9 bases and J 7 bases; bases outside gene matches: 12. CDR3 nucleotide sequence: TGTGCCAGTACTAGCGGGAATGAGGCGTGGGAGCAGTACTTC. This sequence encodes CASTSGNEAWEQYF.

This clonotype was detected ten times or more. This sequence joins TRBV7-9 and TRBJ1-2; 8 bases match TRBD1. The CDR3 totals 14 residues. The V gene's germline CDR1 is SEHNR and CDR2 FQNEAQ (reference sequence). The trim removed 5 bases at V and 8 bases at J, leaving 10 bases unmatched. The CDR3 here is CASSHADREWGYTF. CDR3 in DNA: TGTGCCAGCAGCCACGCGGACAGGGAGTGGGGCTACACCTTC.

The V gene is TRBV27, the J gene TRBJ1-5; tentatively, D is TRBD1 (5 bases). The CDR3 loop spans 15 amino acids. Trimming removed 3 bases from V and 3 bases from J, with 12 bases in between. CDR1 and CDR2 from the germline V gene are MNHEY and SMNVEV (reference sequence). The CDR3 region has the DNA TGTGCCAGCAGTTTCTTCGGCAGGGACAATCAGCCCCAGCATTTT. It is translated as CASSFFGRDNQPQHF.